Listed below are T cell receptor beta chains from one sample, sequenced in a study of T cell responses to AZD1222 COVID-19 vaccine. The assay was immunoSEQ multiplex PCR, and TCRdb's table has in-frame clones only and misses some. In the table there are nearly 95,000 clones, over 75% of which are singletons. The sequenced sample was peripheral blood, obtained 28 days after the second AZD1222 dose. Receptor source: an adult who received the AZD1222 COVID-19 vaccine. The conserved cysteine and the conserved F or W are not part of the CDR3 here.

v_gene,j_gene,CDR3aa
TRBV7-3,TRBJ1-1,ASSLTRDRAAF
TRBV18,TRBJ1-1,ASSPTENTEAF
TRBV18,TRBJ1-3,ASSSSPASSGNTIY
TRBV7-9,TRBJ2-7,ASSFELSPGYWEQY
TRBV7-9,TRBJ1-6,ASSLEGDSPLH
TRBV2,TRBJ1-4,ASKRDRGYEKLF
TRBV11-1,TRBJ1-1,ASSPGGKGTEAF
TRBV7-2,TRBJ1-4,ASSLGSDEKLF
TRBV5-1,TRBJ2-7,ASSPGLAGRTPYEQY
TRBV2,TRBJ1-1,ASSVDGVTEAF
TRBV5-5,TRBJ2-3,ASSPGPGQGSADTQY
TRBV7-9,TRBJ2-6,ASSTSRASSGANVLT
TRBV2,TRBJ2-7,ASSEQVLIAYEQY
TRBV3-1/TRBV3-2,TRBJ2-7,ASSLGRGYEQY
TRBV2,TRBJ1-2,ASTDILLYGYT
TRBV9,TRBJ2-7,ASSTTGGPRAQY
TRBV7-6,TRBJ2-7,ASSSKIGGTDSYEQY
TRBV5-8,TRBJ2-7,ASSLGGDSPYEQY
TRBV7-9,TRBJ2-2,ASSLASGAGELF
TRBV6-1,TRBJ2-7,ASSEEVIPPYEQY
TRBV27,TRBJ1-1,ASRNTPGNTEAF
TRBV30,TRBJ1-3,AWSSRLSQPRNTIY
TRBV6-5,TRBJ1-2,ASSYRTGQGYT
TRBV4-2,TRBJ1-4,ASSQAGDVF
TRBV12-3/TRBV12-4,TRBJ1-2,ASTPGANYGYT
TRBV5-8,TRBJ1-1,ASSLAGVMNTEAF
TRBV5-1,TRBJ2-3,ASSGWGTSGITDTQY
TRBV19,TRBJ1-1,ASSIVPPGTEAF